The clone carrying this T cell receptor (beta chain) has only a few counts. These data originate in a study of T-cell memory formation after mild COVID-19. In the study overall: Clustering of TCRs was largely donor specific.

V lost 3 bases and J 1 base, leaving 10 bases between the germline ends. Per germline, CDR1 MNHEY and CDR2 SMNVEV (reference sequence). The CDR3 is 15 amino acids. TCRdb fed the 5' RACE reads into MiXCR, producing one record per CDR3 protein. The top ten hold approximately 12% of the sample, which has 300,000 to 400,000 distinct CDR3 sequences, 28% seen once. The source is an adult woman who had mild COVID-19 (a few samples of this study predate the infection). Cell type and time point are not known. Material for sequencing was PBMCs or a T cell subset sorted from them (not recorded which). The rearrangement uses TRBV27 and TRBJ2-1, with D possibly matching TRBD2 (6 bases). The CDR3 sequence is CASSLWGESYNEQFF. CDR3 bases: TGTGCCAGCAGTTTGTGGGGGGAATCCTACAATGAGCAGTTCTTC.